This T cell receptor beta chain was retrieved from a study of blood T cells in healthy people across ages. Healthy Caucasian individuals from Russia aged roughly 6 to 90 served as donors. Overall study findings and caveats: Diversity was higher, and naive CD4+ cells more numerous, in long-lived donors than in aged donors. Roughly linear declines in TCR beta diversity per million T cells occurred with age.

Note on this clonotype: The antigen is unknown.

Germline assignment: CDR1 MNHEY and CDR2 SVGAGI. This CDR3 is 14 amino acids long. V was pared by 2 bases and J by 7 bases, with 12 bases between. With a J-beta primer mix and a sample-barcoded 5' primer, a second PCR ran roughly 6 to 12 cycles. Using its own MiXCR run on the 5' RACE reads, TCRdb lists one record per CDR3 protein. This table holds some 1.8 million distinct CDR3 sequences, more than 35% found once. Specimen: blood. The origin of this receptor is a human donor in good health. The chain links TRBV6-5 to TRBJ2-1; D may be TRBD1 or TRBD2 (5 bases each). This CDR3 is CASSYPGPGNEQFF. The CDR3 nucleotides read TGTGCCAGCAGTTACCCGGGACCGGGGAATGAGCAGTTCTTC.